Here is one T cell receptor (beta chain) with its context. The table lists this clone with a few counts. It lacks a known antigen. No much larger clonotype is one base removed from it; base qualities were not supplied. A second Seattle source provided samples from volunteer blood donors who had recovered from COVID-19. Each collaborating institution followed its own protocols to collect whole blood in K2EDTA tubes. For TCRbeta analysis, collaborators shipped samples in one of three forms: frozen whole blood, isolated PBMCs, or DNA extracted from either of those sample types. TCRbeta CDR3 regions were amplified from genomic DNA by means of the immunoSEQ Assay, a bias-controlled multiplex PCR. The source study handled its data this way. The number of nucleated cells in each sample was estimated by amplification of reference gene primers within the assay. To quantify the absolute abundance of each unique TCRbeta CDR3 rearrangement, sequence reads were collapsed and filtered. For each sample, productive Simpson clonality was calculated by taking the square root of Simpson's diversity index across productive rearrangements. In its TCRdb copy, this immuneACCESS table keeps in-frame sequences only and misses some clones. Where compared with another copy, unresolved V genes explain less than half of these, and the others have no known cause. From that table come the V and J calls and clone size; the DNA was used to work out D and trimming. The sample table contains some 270,000 clones; only one count was recorded for about 88% of them. The top ten hold approximately 4.6% of the sample.

Trimming removed 3 bases from V and 6 bases from J, leaving 11 bases between the germline ends. The CDR3 holds 13 amino acids from the cysteine to the phenylalanine. The DNA shown is the 39-base CDR3, in frame from base 1. Looking up the germline V gene (reference sequence) yields CDR1 DFQATT and CDR2 SNEGSKA. The data are from a study of blood T cell repertoires in COVID-19 (dated by TCRdb to 2019 to 2021). In terms of the full investigation: Samples covering the acute and convalescent phases of COVID-19 were provided by collaborators in the United States, Italy and Spain. The material from the prospective study consisted of cDNA or gDNA derived from T cells, B-cell-depleted T cells, or PBMCs. Subjects who had been exposed to COVID-19, were actively infected with it, or had recovered from it provided the deeply sampled blood TCRbeta repertoires that made up the dataset. The repertoires were released in a freely available public database intended as a resource for research on the immune response to SARS-CoV-2. Samples came from the ongoing ImmuneRACE study (first 160 participants) plus 1,254 subjects from 6 global collaborators. Nearly every sample came with metadata listing a de-identified subject ID, COVID-19 status, age in years and sex. Where HLA class I and class II types were available, the types were taken from metadata supplied by the sample provider, not from assay-based typing. Beyond this particular receptor, the publication reports: How much clinical and demographic metadata was included differed by source and by participant, and the metadata was provided uncurated.

The material sequenced was peripheral blood. The source is a woman in her forties who had recovered from COVID-19. Rearrangement joined TRBV20-1 to TRBJ1-4; TRBD1 is a weak D gene call, 5 bases matching. The DNA sequence is as follows: TGCAGTGCTAGTATGACAGTCTATGAAAAACTGTTTTTT. Its amino acids are CSASMTVYEKLFF.